This T cell receptor (beta chain) was obtained from a study of OX40 agonist ivuxolimab in advanced cancers. Study observations and caveats: Some patients who did not respond also had low normalized T-cell clonal expansion. Antigen specificity was not determined for the expanded peripheral T cells.

The table came from immunoSEQ multiplex PCR; TCRdb's copy has only in-frame clones and leaves some out. The sample includes 61,000 or so clones, roughly 87% of them seen just once. Systemic immunosuppression or a history of autoimmune disease excluded patients. Germline CDR1 SGHKS, CDR2 YYEKEE (reference sequence). The CDR3 has 15 amino acids. V was pared by 7 bases and J by 4 bases, with 18 bases between. For this clone: Antigen specificity is unknown.

The sequenced sample was CD4+ or CD8+ T cells sorted from blood, obtained in a trial of the OX40 agonist ivuxolimab. The chain combines TRBV5-5 with TRBJ1-5; the D gene is possibly TRBD1 (6 bases). This clonotype originated in an adult with an advanced solid tumor such as melanoma, head and neck, liver or kidney cancer. In nucleotides, the CDR3 is TGTGCCAGCTCCGGGGGGGGCTGGTCAAATCAGCCCCAGCATTTT. Protein sequence: CASSGGGWSNQPQHF.